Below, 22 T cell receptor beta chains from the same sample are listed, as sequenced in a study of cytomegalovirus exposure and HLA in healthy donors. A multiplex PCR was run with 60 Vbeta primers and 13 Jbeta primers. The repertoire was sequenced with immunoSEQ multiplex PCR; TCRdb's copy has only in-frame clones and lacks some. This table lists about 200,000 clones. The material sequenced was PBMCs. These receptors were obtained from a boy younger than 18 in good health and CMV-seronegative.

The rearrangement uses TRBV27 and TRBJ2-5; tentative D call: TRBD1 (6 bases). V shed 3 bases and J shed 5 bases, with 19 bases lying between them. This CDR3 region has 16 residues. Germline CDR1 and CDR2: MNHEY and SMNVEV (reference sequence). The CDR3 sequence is CASSFGTTGMRETQYF. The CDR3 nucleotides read TGTGCCAGCAGTTTTGGGACCACAGGGATGAGGGAGACCCAGTACTTC.

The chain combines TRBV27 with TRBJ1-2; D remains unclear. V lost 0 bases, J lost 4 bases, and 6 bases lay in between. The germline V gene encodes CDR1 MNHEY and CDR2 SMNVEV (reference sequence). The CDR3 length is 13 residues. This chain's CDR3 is CASSLSGSYGYTF. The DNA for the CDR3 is TGTGCCAGCAGTTTATCGGGCAGCTATGGCTACACCTTC.

In nucleotides, the CDR3 is TGCGCCAGCAGTGAGCGAACAGCCGAAAAACTGTTTTTT. It yields the protein CASSERTAEKLFF. This chain connects TRBV10-2 to TRBJ1-4; D remains unclear. The germline V gene has CDR1 WSHSY and CDR2 SAAADI. This CDR3 is built from 13 residues. Between the trimmed V and J ends, which lost 2 bases and 8 bases, there was a span of 9 bases.

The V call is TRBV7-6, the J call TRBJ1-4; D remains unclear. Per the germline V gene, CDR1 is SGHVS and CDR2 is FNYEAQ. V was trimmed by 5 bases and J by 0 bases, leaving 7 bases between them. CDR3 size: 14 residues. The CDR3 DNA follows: TGTGCCAGCAGCCGACTCACAACTAATGAAAAACTGTTTTTT. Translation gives CASSRLTTNEKLFF.

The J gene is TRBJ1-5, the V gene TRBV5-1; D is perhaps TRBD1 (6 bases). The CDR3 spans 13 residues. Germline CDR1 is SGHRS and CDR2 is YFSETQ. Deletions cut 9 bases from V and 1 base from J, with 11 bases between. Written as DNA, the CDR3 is TGCGCCATTCAGGGGATAAGCAATCAGCCCCAGCATTTT. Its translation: CAIQGISNQPQHF.

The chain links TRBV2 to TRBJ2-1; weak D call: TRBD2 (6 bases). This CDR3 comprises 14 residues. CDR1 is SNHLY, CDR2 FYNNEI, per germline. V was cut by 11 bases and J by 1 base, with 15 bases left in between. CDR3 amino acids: CAGRPGGSYNEQFF. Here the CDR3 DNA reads TGTGCCGGGAGACCCGGAGGGTCCTACAATGAGCAGTTCTTC.

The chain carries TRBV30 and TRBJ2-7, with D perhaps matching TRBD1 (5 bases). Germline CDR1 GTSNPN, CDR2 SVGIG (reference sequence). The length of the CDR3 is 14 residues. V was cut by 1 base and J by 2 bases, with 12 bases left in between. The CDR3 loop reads CAWSGTLKTYEQYF. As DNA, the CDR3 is TGTGCCTGGAGTGGGACACTGAAAACCTACGAGCAGTACTTC. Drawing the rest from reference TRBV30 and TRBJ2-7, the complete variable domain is SQTIHQWPATLVQPVGSPLSLECTVEGTSNPNLYWYRQAAGRGLQLLFYSVGIGQISSEVPQNLSASRPQDRQFILSSKKLLLSDSGFYLCAWSGTLKTYEQYFGPGTRLTVT.

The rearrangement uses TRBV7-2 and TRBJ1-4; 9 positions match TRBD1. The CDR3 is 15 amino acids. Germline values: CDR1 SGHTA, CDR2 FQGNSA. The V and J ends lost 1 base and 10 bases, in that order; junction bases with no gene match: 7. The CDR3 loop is CASSLDRGLSGKLFF. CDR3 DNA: TGTGCCAGCAGCTTAGACAGGGGGCTATCCGGAAAACTGTTTTTT.

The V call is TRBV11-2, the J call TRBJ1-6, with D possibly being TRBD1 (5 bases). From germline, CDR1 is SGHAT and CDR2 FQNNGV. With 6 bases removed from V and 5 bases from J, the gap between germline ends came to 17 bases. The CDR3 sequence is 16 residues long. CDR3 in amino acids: CASSLRIGHDNSPLHF. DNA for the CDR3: TGTGCCAGCAGTCTGCGGATTGGACACGATAATTCACCCCTCCACTTT.

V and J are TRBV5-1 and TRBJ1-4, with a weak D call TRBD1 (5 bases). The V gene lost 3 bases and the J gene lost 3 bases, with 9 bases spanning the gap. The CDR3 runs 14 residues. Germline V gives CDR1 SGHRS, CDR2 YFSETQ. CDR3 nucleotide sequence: TGCGCCAGCAGCTCAACGACAGCTAATGAAAAACTGTTTTTT. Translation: CASSSTTANEKLFF.

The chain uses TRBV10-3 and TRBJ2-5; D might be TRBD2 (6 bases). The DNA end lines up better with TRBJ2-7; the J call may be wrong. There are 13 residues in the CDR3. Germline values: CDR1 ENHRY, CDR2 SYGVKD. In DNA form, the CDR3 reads TGTGCCATCAGTGAGATGGAGGGCTACGAGCAGTACTTC. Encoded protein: CAISEMEGYEQYF.

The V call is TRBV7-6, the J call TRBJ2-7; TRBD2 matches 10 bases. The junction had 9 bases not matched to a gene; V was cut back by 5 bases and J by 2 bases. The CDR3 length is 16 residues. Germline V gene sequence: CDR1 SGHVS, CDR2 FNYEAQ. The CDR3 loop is CASSHLLAGETYEQYF. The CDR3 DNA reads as TGTGCCAGCAGCCATCTCCTAGCGGGGGAGACCTACGAGCAGTACTTC. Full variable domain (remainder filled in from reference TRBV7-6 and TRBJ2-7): GAGVSQSPRYKVTKRGQDVALRCDPISGHVSLYWYRQALGQGPEFLTYFNYEAQQDKSGLPNDRFSAERPEGSISTLTIQRTEQRDSAMYRCASSHLLAGETYEQYFGPGTRLTVT.

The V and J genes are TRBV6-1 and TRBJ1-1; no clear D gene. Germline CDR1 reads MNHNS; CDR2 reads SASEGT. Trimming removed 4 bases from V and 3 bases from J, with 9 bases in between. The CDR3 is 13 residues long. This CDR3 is CASSVTGYTEAFF. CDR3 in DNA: TGTGCCAGCAGTGTCACGGGGTACACTGAAGCTTTCTTT.

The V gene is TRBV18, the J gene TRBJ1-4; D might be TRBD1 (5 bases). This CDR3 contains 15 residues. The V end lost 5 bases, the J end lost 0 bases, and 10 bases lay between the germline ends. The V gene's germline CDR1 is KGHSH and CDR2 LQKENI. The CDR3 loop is CASSAGGSTNEKLFF. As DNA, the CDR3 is TGTGCCAGCTCAGCGGGGGGATCAACTAATGAAAAACTGTTTTTT.

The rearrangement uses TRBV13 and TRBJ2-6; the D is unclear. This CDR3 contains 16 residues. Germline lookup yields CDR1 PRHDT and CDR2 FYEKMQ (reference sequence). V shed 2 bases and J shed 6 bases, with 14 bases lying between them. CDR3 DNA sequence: TGTGCCAGCAGCTTATCTTTCGGGTTGGAGGCCAACGTCCTGACTTTC. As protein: CASSLSFGLEANVLTF. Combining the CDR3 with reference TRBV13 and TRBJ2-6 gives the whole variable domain AAGVIQSPRHLIKEKRETATLKCYPIPRHDTVYWYQQGPGQDPQFLISFYEKMQSDKGSIPDRFSAQQFSDYHSELNMSSLELGDSALYFCASSLSFGLEANVLTFGAGSRLTVL.

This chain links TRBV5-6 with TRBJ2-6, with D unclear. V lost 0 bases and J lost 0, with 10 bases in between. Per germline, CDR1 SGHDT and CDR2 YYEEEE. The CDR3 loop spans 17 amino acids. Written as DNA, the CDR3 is TGTGCCAGCAGCTTGGCTTCGTCGAGCTCTGGGGCCAACGTCCTGACTTTC. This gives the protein CASSLASSSSGANVLTF.

CDR3 residues: CATVKGEANYGYTF. For the CDR3, the DNA is TGTGCCACTGTAAAGGGGGAAGCTAACTATGGCTACACCTTC. The V gene is TRBV15, the J gene TRBJ1-2, with D possibly being TRBD1 (6 bases). The germline CDR1 and CDR2 sequences are LNHNV and YYDKDF (reference sequence). V was clipped by 9 bases and J by 0 bases, with 14 bases between them. The CDR3 sequence is 14 residues long.

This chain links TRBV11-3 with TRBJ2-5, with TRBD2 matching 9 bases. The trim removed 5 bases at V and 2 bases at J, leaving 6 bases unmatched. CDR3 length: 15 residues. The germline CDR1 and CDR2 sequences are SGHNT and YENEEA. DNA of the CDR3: TGTGCCAGCAGCCTCCGGAGCGGGGGGCAAGAGACCCAGTACTTC. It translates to CASSLRSGGQETQYF.

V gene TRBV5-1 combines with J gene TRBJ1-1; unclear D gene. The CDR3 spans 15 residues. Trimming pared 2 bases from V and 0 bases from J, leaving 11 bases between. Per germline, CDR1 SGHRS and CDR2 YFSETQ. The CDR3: CASSLRLSLNTEAFF. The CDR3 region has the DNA TGCGCCAGCAGCTTAAGACTCTCTCTGAACACTGAAGCTTTCTTT.

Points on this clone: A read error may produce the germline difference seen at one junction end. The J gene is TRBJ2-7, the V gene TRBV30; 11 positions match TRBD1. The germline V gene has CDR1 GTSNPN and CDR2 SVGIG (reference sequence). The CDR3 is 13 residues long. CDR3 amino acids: CAWSVAPPGTGGF. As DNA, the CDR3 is TGTGCCTGGAGTGTAGCCCCCCCCGGGACAGGGGGCTTC.

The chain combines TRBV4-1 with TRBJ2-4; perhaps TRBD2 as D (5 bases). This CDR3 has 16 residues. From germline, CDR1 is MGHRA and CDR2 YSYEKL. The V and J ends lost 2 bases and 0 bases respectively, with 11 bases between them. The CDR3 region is CASSQPLGLAKNIQYF. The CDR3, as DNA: TGCGCCAGCAGCCAACCTCTCGGACTAGCCAAAAACATTCAGTACTTC.

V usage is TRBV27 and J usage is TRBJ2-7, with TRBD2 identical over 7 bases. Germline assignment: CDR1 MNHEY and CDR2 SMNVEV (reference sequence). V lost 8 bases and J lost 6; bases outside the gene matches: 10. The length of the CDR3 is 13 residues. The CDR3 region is CASGLPGEGEQYF. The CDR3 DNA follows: TGTGCCAGCGGCTTGCCGGGGGAGGGCGAGCAGTACTTC.